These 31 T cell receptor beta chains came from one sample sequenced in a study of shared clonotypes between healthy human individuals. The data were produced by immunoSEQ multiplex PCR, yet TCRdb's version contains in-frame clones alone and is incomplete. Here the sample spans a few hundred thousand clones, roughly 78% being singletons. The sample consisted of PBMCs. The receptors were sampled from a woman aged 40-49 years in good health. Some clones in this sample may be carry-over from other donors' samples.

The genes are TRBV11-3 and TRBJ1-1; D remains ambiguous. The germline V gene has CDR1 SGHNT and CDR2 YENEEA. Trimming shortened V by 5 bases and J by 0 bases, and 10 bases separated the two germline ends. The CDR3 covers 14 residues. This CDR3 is CASSAGRLNTEAFF. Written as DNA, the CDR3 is TGTGCCAGCAGCGCCGGACGACTGAACACTGAAGCTTTCTTT.

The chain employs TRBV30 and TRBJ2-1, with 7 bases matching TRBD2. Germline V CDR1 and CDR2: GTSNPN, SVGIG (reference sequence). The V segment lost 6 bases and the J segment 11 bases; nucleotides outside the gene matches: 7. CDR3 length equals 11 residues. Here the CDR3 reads CACLGRGQQFF. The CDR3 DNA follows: TGTGCCTGCCTGGGGAGGGGCCAGCAGTTCTTC.

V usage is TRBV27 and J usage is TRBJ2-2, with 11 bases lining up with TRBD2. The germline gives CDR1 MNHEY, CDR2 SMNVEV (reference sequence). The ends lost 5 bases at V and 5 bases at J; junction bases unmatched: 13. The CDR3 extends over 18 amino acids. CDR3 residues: CASSRRSPGLAATGELFF. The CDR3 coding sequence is TGTGCCAGCAGTCGAAGGAGTCCGGGACTAGCGGCAACCGGGGAGCTGTTTTTT.

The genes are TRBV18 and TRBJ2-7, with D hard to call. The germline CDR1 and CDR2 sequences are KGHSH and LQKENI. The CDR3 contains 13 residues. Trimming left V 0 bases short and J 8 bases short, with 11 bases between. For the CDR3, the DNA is TGTGCCAGCTCACCACCGTCGGTGCCCCAGCAGTACTTC. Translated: CASSPPSVPQQYF.

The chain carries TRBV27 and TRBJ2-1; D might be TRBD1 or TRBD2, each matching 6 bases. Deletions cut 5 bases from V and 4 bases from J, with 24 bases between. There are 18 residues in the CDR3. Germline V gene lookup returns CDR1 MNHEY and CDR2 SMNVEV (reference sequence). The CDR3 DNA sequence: TGTGCCAGCAGTACACTTTTTACGGGGGCGTTTACATACAATGAGCAGTTCTTC. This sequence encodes CASSTLFTGAFTYNEQFF.

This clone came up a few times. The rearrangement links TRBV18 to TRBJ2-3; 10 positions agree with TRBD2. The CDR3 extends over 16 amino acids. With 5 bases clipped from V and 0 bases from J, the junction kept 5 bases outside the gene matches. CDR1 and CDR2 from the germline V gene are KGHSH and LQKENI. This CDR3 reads CASSDQTSGSTDTQYF. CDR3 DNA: TGTGCCAGCTCAGACCAGACTAGCGGGAGCACAGATACGCAGTATTTT.

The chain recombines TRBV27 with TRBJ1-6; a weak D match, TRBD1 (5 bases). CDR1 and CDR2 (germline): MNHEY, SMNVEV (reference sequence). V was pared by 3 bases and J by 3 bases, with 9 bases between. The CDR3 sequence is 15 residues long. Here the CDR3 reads CASSLGGFYNSPLHF. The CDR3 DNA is TGTGCCAGCAGTTTGGGGGGTTTCTATAATTCACCCCTCCACTTT.

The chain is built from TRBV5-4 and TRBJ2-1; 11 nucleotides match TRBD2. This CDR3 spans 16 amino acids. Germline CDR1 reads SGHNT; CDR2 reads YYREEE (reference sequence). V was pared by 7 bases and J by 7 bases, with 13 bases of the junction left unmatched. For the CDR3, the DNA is TGTGCCAGCGGTATGGGTTCGCTAGCGGGAGGTAATGAGCAGTTCTTC. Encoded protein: CASGMGSLAGGNEQFF.

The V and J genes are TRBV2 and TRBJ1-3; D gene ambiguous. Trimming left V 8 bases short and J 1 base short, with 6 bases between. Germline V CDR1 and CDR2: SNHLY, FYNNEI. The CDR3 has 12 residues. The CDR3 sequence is CASGVSGNTIYF. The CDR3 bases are TGTGCCAGCGGGGTATCTGGAAACACCATATATTTT.

The CDR3 spells CASSLSPGHNEQFF. The CDR3 DNA reads as TGTGCCAGCAGCTTGTCTCCGGGGCACAATGAGCAGTTCTTC. The gene calls are TRBV5-8 and TRBJ2-1; tentatively, D is TRBD1 or TRBD2 (5 bases each). Germline V gene lookup returns CDR1 SGHTS and CDR2 YDEGEE. Trimming shortened V by 1 base and J by 5 bases, and 10 bases separated the two germline ends. CDR3 length equals 14 residues.

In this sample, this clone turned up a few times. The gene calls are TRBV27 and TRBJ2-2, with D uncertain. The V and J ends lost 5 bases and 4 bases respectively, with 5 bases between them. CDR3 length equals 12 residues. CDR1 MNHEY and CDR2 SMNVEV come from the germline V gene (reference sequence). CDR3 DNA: TGTGCCAGCAGTACCCGCACCGGGGAGCTGTTTTTT. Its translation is CASSTRTGELFF.

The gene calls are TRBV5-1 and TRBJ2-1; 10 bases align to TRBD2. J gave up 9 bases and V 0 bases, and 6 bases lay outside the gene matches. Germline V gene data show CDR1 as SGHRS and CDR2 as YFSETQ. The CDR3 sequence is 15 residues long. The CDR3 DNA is TGCGCCAGCAGCTTGGTTCTAGCGGGGGATGGTGAGCAGTTCTTC. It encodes CASSLVLAGDGEQFF.

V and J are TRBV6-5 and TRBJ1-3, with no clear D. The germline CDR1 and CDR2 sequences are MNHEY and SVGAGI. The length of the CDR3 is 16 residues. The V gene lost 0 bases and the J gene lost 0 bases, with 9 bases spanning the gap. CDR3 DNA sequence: TGTGCCAGCAGTTACTCTGCAGACTACTCTGGAAACACCATATATTTT. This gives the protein CASSYSADYSGNTIYF.

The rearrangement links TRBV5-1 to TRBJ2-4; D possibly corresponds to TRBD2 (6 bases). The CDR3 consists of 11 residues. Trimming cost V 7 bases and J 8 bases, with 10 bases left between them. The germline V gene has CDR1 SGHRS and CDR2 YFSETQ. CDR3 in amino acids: CASGPGDIQYF. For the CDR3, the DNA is TGCGCCAGCGGGCCGGGGGACATTCAGTACTTC.

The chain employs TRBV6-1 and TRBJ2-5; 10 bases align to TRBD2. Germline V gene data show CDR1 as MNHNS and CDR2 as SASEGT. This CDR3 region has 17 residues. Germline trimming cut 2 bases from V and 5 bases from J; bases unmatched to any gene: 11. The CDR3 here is CASSEKGSSGRVETQYF. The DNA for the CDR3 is TGTGCCAGCAGTGAAAAAGGGTCTAGCGGGAGAGTGGAGACCCAGTACTTC.

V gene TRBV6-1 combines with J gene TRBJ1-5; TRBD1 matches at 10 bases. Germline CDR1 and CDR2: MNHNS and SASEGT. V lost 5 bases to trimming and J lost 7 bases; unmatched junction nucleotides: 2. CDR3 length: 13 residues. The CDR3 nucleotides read TGTGCCAGCAGTCGACAGGGGGCACAGCCCCAGCATTTT. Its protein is CASSRQGAQPQHF.

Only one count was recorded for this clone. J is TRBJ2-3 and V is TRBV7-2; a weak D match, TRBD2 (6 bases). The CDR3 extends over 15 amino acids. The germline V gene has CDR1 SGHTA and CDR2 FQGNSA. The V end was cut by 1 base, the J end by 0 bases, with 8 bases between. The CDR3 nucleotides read TGTGCCAGCAGCTTAGATGGGACTAGCACAGATACGCAGTATTTT. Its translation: CASSLDGTSTDTQYF.

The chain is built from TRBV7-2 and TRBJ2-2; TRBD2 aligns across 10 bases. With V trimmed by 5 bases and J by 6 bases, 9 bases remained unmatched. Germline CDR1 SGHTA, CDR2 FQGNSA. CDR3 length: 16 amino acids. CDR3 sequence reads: CASSKLPSGSSGELFF. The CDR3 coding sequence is TGTGCCAGCAGCAAGTTGCCTAGCGGGAGCTCCGGGGAGCTGTTTTTT. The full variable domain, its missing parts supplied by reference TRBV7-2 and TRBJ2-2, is GAGVSQSPSNKVTEKGKDVELRCDPISGHTALYWYRQSLGQGLEFLIYFQGNSAPDKSGLPSDRFSAERTGGSVSTLTIQRTQQEDSAVYLCASSKLPSGSSGELFFGEGSRLTVL.

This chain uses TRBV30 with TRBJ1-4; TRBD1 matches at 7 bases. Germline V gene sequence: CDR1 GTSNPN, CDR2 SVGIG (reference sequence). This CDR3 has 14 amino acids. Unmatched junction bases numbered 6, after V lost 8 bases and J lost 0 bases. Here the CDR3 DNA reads TGTGCCCAGAGGGGGCCCTCAACTAATGAAAAACTGTTTTTT. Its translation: CAQRGPSTNEKLFF.

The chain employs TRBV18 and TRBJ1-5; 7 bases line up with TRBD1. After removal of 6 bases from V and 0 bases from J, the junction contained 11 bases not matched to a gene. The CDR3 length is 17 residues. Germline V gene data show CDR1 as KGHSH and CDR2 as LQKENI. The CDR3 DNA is TGTGCCAGCTCGCGATCGGGACAGTGGACTAGCAATCAGCCCCAGCATTTT. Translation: CASSRSGQWTSNQPQHF.

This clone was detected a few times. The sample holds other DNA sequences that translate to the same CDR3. The chain's CDR3 is CASSLRLAGGSPYNEQFF. The CDR3 nucleotides are TGTGCCAGCAGTTTACGCCTAGCGGGAGGTTCCCCTTACAATGAGCAGTTCTTC. The chain uses TRBV27 and TRBJ2-1; the match to TRBD2 covers 11 bases. The CDR3 is made up of 18 amino acids. Germline values: CDR1 MNHEY, CDR2 SMNVEV (reference sequence). The V and J ends lost 2 bases and 4 bases, in that order; junction bases with no gene match: 10.

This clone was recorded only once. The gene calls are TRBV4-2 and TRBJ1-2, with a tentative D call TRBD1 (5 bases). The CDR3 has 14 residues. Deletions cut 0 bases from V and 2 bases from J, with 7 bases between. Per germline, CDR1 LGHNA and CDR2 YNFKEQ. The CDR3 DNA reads TGTGCCAGCAGCCAAGATTCAGGGAACTATGGCTACACCTTC. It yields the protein CASSQDSGNYGYTF.

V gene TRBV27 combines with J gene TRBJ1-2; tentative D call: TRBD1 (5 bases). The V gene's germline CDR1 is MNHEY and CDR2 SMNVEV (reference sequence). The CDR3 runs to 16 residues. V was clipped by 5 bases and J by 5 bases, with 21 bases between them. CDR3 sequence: CASSPGQGLLVYGYTF. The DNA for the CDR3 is TGTGCCAGCAGTCCTGGGCAGGGCCTCTTAGTGTATGGCTACACCTTC.

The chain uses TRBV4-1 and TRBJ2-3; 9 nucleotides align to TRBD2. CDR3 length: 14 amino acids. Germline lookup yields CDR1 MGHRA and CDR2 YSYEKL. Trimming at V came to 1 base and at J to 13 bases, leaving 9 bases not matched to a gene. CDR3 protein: CASSQARGGRAKYF. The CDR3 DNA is TGCGCCAGCAGCCAAGCCCGGGGCGGGAGGGCCAAGTATTTT.

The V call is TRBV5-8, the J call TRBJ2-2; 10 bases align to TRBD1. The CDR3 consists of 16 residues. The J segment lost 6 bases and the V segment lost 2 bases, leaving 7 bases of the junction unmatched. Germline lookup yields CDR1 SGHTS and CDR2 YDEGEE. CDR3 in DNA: TGTGCCAGCAGCTTTGATGGGACAGGGGTGGCCGGGGAGCTGTTTTTT. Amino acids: CASSFDGTGVAGELFF.

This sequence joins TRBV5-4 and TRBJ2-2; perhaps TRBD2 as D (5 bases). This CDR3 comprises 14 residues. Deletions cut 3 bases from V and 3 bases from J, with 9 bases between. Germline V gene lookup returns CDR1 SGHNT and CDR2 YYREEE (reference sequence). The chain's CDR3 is CASSSGIYTGELFF. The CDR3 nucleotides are TGTGCCAGCAGCTCCGGGATTTACACCGGGGAGCTGTTTTTT.

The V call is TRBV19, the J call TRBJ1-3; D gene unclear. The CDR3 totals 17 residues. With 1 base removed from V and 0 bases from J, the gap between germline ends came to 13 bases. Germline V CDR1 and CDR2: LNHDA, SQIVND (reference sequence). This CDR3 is CASSIAQARTSGNTIYF. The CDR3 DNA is TGTGCCAGTAGTATAGCCCAGGCGAGAACCTCTGGAAACACCATATATTTT.

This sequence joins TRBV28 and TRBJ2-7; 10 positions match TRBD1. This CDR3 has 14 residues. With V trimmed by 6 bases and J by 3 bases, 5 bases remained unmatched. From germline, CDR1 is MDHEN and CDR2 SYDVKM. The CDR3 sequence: CASSPGTGDYEQYF. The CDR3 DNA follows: TGTGCCAGCAGCCCCGGGACAGGGGACTACGAGCAGTACTTC.

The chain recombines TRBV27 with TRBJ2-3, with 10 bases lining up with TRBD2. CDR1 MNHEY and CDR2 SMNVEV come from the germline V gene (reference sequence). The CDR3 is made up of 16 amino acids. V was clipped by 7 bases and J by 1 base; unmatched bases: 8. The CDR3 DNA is TGTGCCAGCACACCCATCGGGACTAGCGGCACAGATACGCAGTATTTT. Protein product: CASTPIGTSGTDTQYF.

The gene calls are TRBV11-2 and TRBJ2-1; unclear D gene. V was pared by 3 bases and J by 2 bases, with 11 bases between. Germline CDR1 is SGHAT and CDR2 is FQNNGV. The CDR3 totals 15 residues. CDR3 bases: TGTGCCAGCAGCTTTGGGCTACCCGCCTACAATGAGCAGTTCTTC. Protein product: CASSFGLPAYNEQFF.

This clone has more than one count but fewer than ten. CDR3 sequence: CAINPYGQGSNTEAFF. The DNA of the CDR3 is TGTGCCATCAACCCCTACGGACAGGGATCGAACACTGAAGCTTTCTTT. This sequence joins TRBV10-3 and TRBJ1-1, with 8 bases identical to TRBD1. The germline V gene has CDR1 ENHRY and CDR2 SYGVKD. V shed 7 bases, J shed 1 base, and the junction held 11 bases outside the gene matches. The CDR3 covers 16 residues.